This T cell receptor (beta chain) was profiled in a study of spatial heterogeneity in lung cancer. Study summary: Samples came from 72 TRACERx patients with untreated early-stage lung cancer. Study results and limitations: Resection saw ubiquitous expanded tumor TCRs appear in blood more than follow-up did.

All TCR cDNA molecules were individually tagged with a unique molecular identifier. Via MiXCR, TCRdb re-called the 5' RACE reads, giving one row per CDR3 protein. The data contain 39,000 or so distinct CDR3 sequences, 8% to 11% of them singletons. Indicated time point: blood at routine non-recurrence follow-up after resection. The authors sequenced whole RNA from tumor, nontumor lung or frozen PBMC without sorting. This clonotype was found many times. Its cognate antigen is unknown. The V and J ends lost 8 bases and 0 bases respectively, with 14 bases between them. This CDR3 has 15 residues. Germline CDR1 is GTSNPN and CDR2 is SVGIG (reference sequence).

This specimen consisted of PBMCs, obtained at follow-up. This sequence originates from a female donor with early-stage non-small cell lung cancer. This chain joins TRBV30 and TRBJ1-6, with a possible D match to TRBD1 (6 bases). The CDR3 reads CAQRDIRSYNSPLHF. CDR3 nucleotide sequence: TGTGCCCAACGGGACATACGCTCCTATAATTCACCCCTCCACTTT.